The sequence of this T cell receptor beta chain was determined in a study of regulatory T cells in long-lasting Graves disease. Overall study results and limits: Gene preferences differed: TRBV28, TRBJ1-2, TRBJ2-5 in persistent cases.

A remark on this clonotype: Antigen specificity is unknown.

Time point noted: newly diagnosed GD, antithyroid drugs for less than 3 months. Extracted RNA from PBMCs served as the source of the TCR library. EDTA tubes received 7.5 to 9 milliliters of drawn peripheral blood. V was cut by 7 bases and J by 2 bases, with 16 bases left in between. The CDR3 is made up of 15 amino acids. CDR1 and CDR2 from the germline V gene are SGDLS and YYNGEE. TCR beta libraries were built with iRepertoire HTBI primers and Arm-PCR of CDR3 regions. Under the authors' procedure: Analysis of the samples identified more than 60 TRBV and 15 or so TRBJ segments. TCRdb used MiXCR to reprocess the multiplex PCR reads, holding one entry per CDR3 protein. TCRdb's processing, not the authors' own work, is the source of the V and J calls. The table includes a few hundred thousand distinct CDR3 sequences, over 15% detected once. This same sample was also taken into another study, of T cells in Graves' hyperthyroidism and ophthalmopathy.

This specimen consisted of peripheral blood mononuclear cells (PBMCs), obtained at new diagnosis, from a patient treated with antithyroid drugs. The rearrangement uses TRBV9 and TRBJ1-5; weak D call: TRBD1 (5 bases). The sequence came from a middle-aged man with Graves disease. In DNA, the CDR3 is TGTGCCAGCGGCGCCCCGGGAGGGGGCAATCAGCCCCAGCATTTT. This codes for CASGAPGGGNQPQHF.